This TCR beta chain is from a study of cytomegalovirus exposure and HLA in healthy donors. Sequencing used immunoSEQ multiplex PCR; TCRdb keeps in-frame clones, though not all of them. Of roughly 95,000 clones listed, around 85% are singletons. The approximately 120-subject validation cohort, separate from the roughly 700-subject first cohort, included the donors. Note on this clone: The antigen is undetermined.

J was trimmed by 4 bases and V by 5 bases; bases with no gene match: 10. The germline gives CDR1 PRHDT, CDR2 FYEKMQ (reference sequence). This CDR3 comprises 15 residues. Study observations and caveats: The study listed some 160 cytomegalovirus-associated TCR beta chains. Most observed TCR sequences were rare, whereas some public TCRs were detected in many donors. Three CMV-associated chains proved CMV antigen-specific in vitro.

The clonotype was recovered from a man younger than 35 in good health and CMV-seropositive. Source material: PBMCs. The rearrangement links TRBV13 to TRBJ2-5; 7 bases are a match to TRBD1. In DNA form, the CDR3 reads TGTGCCAGCAGCACCCAGAGGGGGCCTGGAGAGACCCAGTACTTC. Its translation is CASSTQRGPGETQYF.